What follows are 30 T cell receptor beta chains derived from one specimen sequenced in a study of blood T cell repertoires in COVID-19. Sequencing was performed with immunoSEQ multiplex PCR; in TCRdb, only in-frame clones are kept and a portion is missing. This sample has a few hundred thousand clones, with about 90% found just once. Sequencing was done on a sample of PBMCs or T cells enriched from blood (not recorded which). These receptors all stem from a woman aged 30 to 39 who had recovered from COVID-19.

The rearrangement links TRBV2 to TRBJ1-1, with D possibly matching TRBD1 (6 bases). Trimming cost V 7 bases and J 1 base, with 19 bases left between them. The CDR3 extends over 16 amino acids. Germline V gene lookup returns CDR1 SNHLY and CDR2 FYNNEI. In nucleotides, the CDR3 is TGTGCCAGCATTTTCCCCCGGACGGACAGGAACACTGAAGCTTTCTTT. Amino acids: CASIFPRTDRNTEAFF.

This sequence joins TRBV6-5 and TRBJ1-5; D gene unclear. The CDR3 runs 16 residues. Germline CDR1 MNHEY, CDR2 SVGAGI. V was cut by 0 bases and J by 6 bases, with 15 bases left in between. CDR3 DNA: TGTGCCAGCAGTTACTCGAATTCCGGGTTGATTCAGCCCCAGCATTTT. Amino acids: CASSYSNSGLIQPQHF.

The chain is built from TRBV30 and TRBJ1-3; 9 bases are a match to TRBD1. Germline CDR1 and CDR2: GTSNPN and SVGIG (reference sequence). The V segment lost 3 bases and the J segment 4 bases; nucleotides outside the gene matches: 7. This CDR3 has 15 residues. The chain's CDR3 is CAWSRTGGNGNTIYF. DNA for the CDR3: TGTGCCTGGAGCCGAACAGGGGGCAACGGAAACACCATATATTTT.

V gene TRBV30 combines with J gene TRBJ1-4; 9 positions agree with TRBD1. The V gene's germline CDR1 is GTSNPN and CDR2 SVGIG (reference sequence). The V gene end was trimmed by 2 bases and the J gene end by 4 bases; junction bases not matched to a gene: 5. The CDR3 spans 15 residues. CDR3 bases: TGTGCCTGGAGTCATCCGGGACAGGGTAATGAAAAACTGTTTTTT. Protein product: CAWSHPGQGNEKLFF.

V gene TRBV7-9 combines with J gene TRBJ1-1; 11 bases agree with TRBD1. With V trimmed by 6 bases and J by 4 bases, 4 bases remained unmatched. The CDR3 runs to 14 residues. CDR1 is SEHNR and CDR2 is FQNEAQ in the germline V gene (reference sequence). The CDR3 loop is CASRQGQGGTEAFF. CDR3 sequence (DNA): TGTGCCAGCAGACAGGGACAGGGGGGCACTGAAGCTTTCTTT.

The CDR3 sequence is CASSLSGTSGYTF. DNA of the CDR3: TGTGCCAGCAGCTTAAGCGGTACCAGCGGCTACACCTTC. The chain links TRBV7-3 to TRBJ1-2; D call uncertain. This CDR3 spans 13 amino acids. V was trimmed by 1 base and J by 8 bases, leaving 11 bases between them. Germline V gives CDR1 SGHTA, CDR2 FQGTGA.

V and J are TRBV10-1 and TRBJ1-2, with TRBD1 as a possible D gene (6 bases). Germline V gives CDR1 WNHNN, CDR2 SYGVQD (reference sequence). The CDR3 runs 17 residues. V lost 7 bases to trimming and J lost 4 bases, with 25 bases between them. In nucleotides, the CDR3 is TGCGCCAGCATCGACGTATTTGGGACATCGGAAGGCTATGGCTACACCTTC. Its translation is CASIDVFGTSEGYGYTF.

The rearrangement links TRBV19 to TRBJ1-5; D gene unclear. The CDR3 loop spans 18 amino acids. Germline V lookup: CDR1 LNHDA, CDR2 SQIVND (reference sequence). V was pared by 0 bases and J by 3 bases, with 18 bases between. Here the CDR3 DNA reads TGTGCCAGTAGTATAGATCGGGGAGGACGGGATTTCAATCAGCCCCAGCATTTT. This sequence encodes CASSIDRGGRDFNQPQHF.

The chain has TRBV4-1 and TRBJ1-1; D gene unclear. Looked up from germline, CDR1 is MGHRA and CDR2 is YSYEKL. Trimming took 0 bases from V and 0 from J, leaving 5 bases between them. This CDR3 has 14 amino acids. This CDR3 reads CASSQDRVNTEAFF. As DNA, the CDR3 is TGCGCCAGCAGCCAAGATCGGGTGAACACTGAAGCTTTCTTT.

The CDR3 bases are TGTGCCAGCTCACCAGTGTCTCGTGTGAACACTGAAGCTTTCTTT. Amino acid sequence: CASSPVSRVNTEAFF. V is TRBV18 and J is TRBJ1-1; D not certain. The CDR3 runs 15 residues. V was shortened by 2 bases and J by 0 bases, with 10 bases between the two germline ends. CDR1 KGHSH and CDR2 LQKENI come from the germline V gene.

This clone was seen a single time. The V call is TRBV4-1, the J call TRBJ1-2; a weak D match, TRBD1 (5 bases). This CDR3 region has 13 residues. Germline V gene data show CDR1 as MGHRA and CDR2 as YSYEKL. V was trimmed by 1 base and J by 6 bases, leaving 9 bases between them. Written as DNA, the CDR3 is TGCGCCAGCAGCCAAGGCAGGGCCGATGGCTACACCTTC. This sequence encodes CASSQGRADGYTF.

The V and J genes are TRBV27 and TRBJ1-2; 7 positions agree with TRBD1. V gave up 6 bases and J gave up 4 bases; unmatched junction bases: 17. The CDR3 contains 17 residues. The V gene's germline CDR1 is MNHEY and CDR2 SMNVEV (reference sequence). The CDR3 loop is CASSPGQDKIRAYGYTF. The CDR3 DNA reads TGTGCCAGCAGCCCCGGACAGGATAAGATAAGGGCCTATGGCTACACCTTC.

In this sample, this clone turned up a few times. The V gene is TRBV7-9, the J gene TRBJ1-6; 8 bases are shared with TRBD1. CDR3 length: 16 residues. Germline V gene lookup returns CDR1 SEHNR and CDR2 FQNEAQ (reference sequence). Losses at the gene ends were 5 bases for V and 9 bases for J; bases not matched to a gene: 12. The CDR3 is CASSLGQGAMASPLHF. For the CDR3, the DNA is TGTGCCAGCAGCCTTGGGCAGGGGGCGATGGCTTCACCCCTCCACTTT.

The chain employs TRBV5-4 and TRBJ1-6; 8 nucleotides match TRBD1. Trimming cost V 4 bases and J 11 bases; bases outside gene matches: 2. In germline, CDR1 is SGHNT, CDR2 YYREEE (reference sequence). The CDR3 covers 12 residues. CDR3 DNA sequence: TGTGCCAGCAGCCAGGGACAGGCACCCCTCCACTTT. Protein: CASSQGQAPLHF.

The chain carries TRBV19 and TRBJ1-5; TRBD1 matches at 8 bases. V lost 9 bases and J lost 9; bases outside the gene matches: 10. Germline V gene lookup returns CDR1 LNHDA and CDR2 SQIVND (reference sequence). The CDR3 consists of 13 residues. CDR3 amino acids: CASTRDRLLPQHF. DNA of the CDR3: TGTGCCAGCACCCGGGACAGGCTGTTGCCCCAGCATTTT.

V gene TRBV18 combines with J gene TRBJ2-5, with 12 nucleotides matching TRBD2. CDR3 length: 17 residues. The ends lost 2 bases at V and 0 bases at J; junction bases unmatched: 4. CDR1 and CDR2 from the germline V gene are KGHSH and LQKENI. DNA of the CDR3: TGTGCCAGCTCACCAAGACTAGCGGGGGACCACCAAGAGACCCAGTACTTC. It codes for CASSPRLAGDHQETQYF.

V usage is TRBV29-1 and J usage is TRBJ1-2; D is possibly TRBD1 (6 bases). Per the germline V gene, CDR1 is SQVTM and CDR2 is ANQGSEA. V was shortened by 7 bases and J by 0 bases, with 15 bases between the two germline ends. This CDR3 is 14 amino acids long. The CDR3 nucleotides are TGCAGCGCTAGTACACAGGGTGCTAACTATGGCTACACCTTC. Translating it yields CSASTQGANYGYTF.

The rearrangement uses TRBV21-1 and TRBJ2-3; the listed D gene, TRBD2, was not tested against the DNA. TRBV21-1 is annotated as a pseudogene. CDR3 length equals 17 residues. CDR3 amino acids: CASSGLAGGPRADTQYF. DNA for the CDR3: TGTGCCAGCAGCGGACTAGCGGGGGGGCCTAGGGCAGATACGCAGTATTTT.

This clone was counted only a few times. The chain's CDR3 is CASSTRQANKYYGYTF. The CDR3 nucleotides are TGTGCCAGTAGTACCAGGCAGGCCAACAAATATTATGGCTACACCTTC. The J gene is TRBJ1-2, the V gene TRBV19, with no clear D. The germline gives CDR1 LNHDA, CDR2 SQIVND (reference sequence). The ends were cut back, 4 bases at V and 5 bases at J, with 20 bases in the middle. CDR3 length: 16 residues.

The chain joins TRBV28 to TRBJ1-2; D perhaps matches TRBD1 (5 bases). With 7 bases removed from V and 4 bases from J, the gap between germline ends came to 16 bases. This CDR3 is built from 14 residues. Germline V CDR1 and CDR2: MDHEN, SYDVKM. The CDR3 loop is CASTVGTWSYGYTF. CDR3 nucleotides: TGTGCCAGCACGGTGGGGACTTGGAGCTATGGCTACACCTTC.

J is TRBJ2-1 and V is TRBV6-1; 9 bases are a match to TRBD1. The junction had 7 bases not matched to a gene; V was cut back by 2 bases and J by 2 bases. Looked up from germline, CDR1 is MNHNS and CDR2 is SASEGT. The CDR3 is 17 residues long. The CDR3 bases are TGTGCCAGCAGTGAAAGGGGGACAGGGCTCCCCTACAATGAGCAGTTCTTC. It specifies CASSERGTGLPYNEQFF.

The genes are TRBV5-8 and TRBJ2-7, with D possibly matching TRBD2 (6 bases). The CDR3 length is 15 residues. Germline V gene data show CDR1 as SGHTS and CDR2 as YDEGEE. Trimming shortened V by 1 base and J by 4 bases, and 15 bases separated the two germline ends. CDR3 sequence: CASSLMVGGVYEQYF. The CDR3 region has the DNA TGTGCCAGCAGCTTGATGGTTGGCGGGGTTTACGAGCAGTACTTC.

V gene TRBV19 combines with J gene TRBJ1-5; 9 bases align to TRBD1. Germline lookup yields CDR1 LNHDA and CDR2 SQIVND (reference sequence). This CDR3 is built from 16 residues. The V segment lost 4 bases and the J segment 5 bases; nucleotides outside the gene matches: 9. The DNA for the CDR3 is TGTGCCAGTAGTACCGCACCCGGGACAGGGCATCAGCCCCAGCATTTT. This codes for CASSTAPGTGHQPQHF.

The chain combines TRBV2 with TRBJ1-2, with a weak D call TRBD1 (5 bases). V lost 8 bases and J lost 5, with 9 bases in between. There are 11 residues in the CDR3. Germline lookup yields CDR1 SNHLY and CDR2 FYNNEI. The CDR3 DNA reads TGTGCCAGCGCAGGGTTGTATGGCTACACCTTC. Its protein product is CASAGLYGYTF.

This chain links TRBV27 with TRBJ1-2, with D maybe TRBD1 (6 bases). The germline V and J ends were trimmed by 2 bases and 3 bases, with 16 bases remaining between them. CDR1 is MNHEY, CDR2 SMNVEV, per germline (reference sequence). The CDR3 is 16 amino acids. The CDR3 loop reads CASSLNRDTGYYGYTF. CDR3 nucleotides: TGTGCCAGCAGTTTAAATCGGGACACCGGTTACTATGGCTACACCTTC.

V gene TRBV27 combines with J gene TRBJ1-4, with D possibly TRBD1 on 6 matching bases. This CDR3 is 13 amino acids long. V lost 5 bases and J 7 bases, leaving 11 bases between the germline ends. CDR1 is MNHEY, CDR2 SMNVEV, per germline (reference sequence). In DNA, the CDR3 is TGTGCCAGCAGTATCTACAGGGCTGAAAAACTGTTTTTT. It codes for CASSIYRAEKLFF. Supplemented by reference TRBV27 and TRBJ1-4, the full variable domain reads EAQVTQNPRYLITVTGKKLTVTCSQNMNHEYMSWYRQDPGLGLRQIYYSMNVEVTDKGDVPEGYKVSRKEKRNFPLILESPSPNQTSLYFCASSIYRAEKLFFGSGTQLSVL.

The J gene is TRBJ1-4, the V gene TRBV5-4; D is possibly TRBD1 (5 bases). Deletions cut 0 bases from V and 0 bases from J, with 9 bases between. Germline-derived CDR1 and CDR2 are SGHNT and YYREEE (reference sequence). The CDR3 is made up of 16 amino acids. The DNA of the CDR3 is TGTGCCAGCAGCTTGGACCCGGGGGCAACTAATGAAAAACTGTTTTTT. It is translated as CASSLDPGATNEKLFF.

This chain uses TRBV7-9 with TRBJ1-2; weak D call: TRBD1 (5 bases). Germline CDR1 reads SEHNR; CDR2 reads FQNEAQ (reference sequence). The V end was cut by 3 bases, the J end by 5 bases, with 13 bases between. The CDR3 covers 14 residues. CDR3 region: CASSFGERGYGYTF. CDR3 nucleotide sequence: TGTGCCAGCAGCTTTGGGGAAAGGGGATATGGCTACACCTTC.

The chain carries TRBV19 and TRBJ1-1; TRBD1 is a possible D gene (6 bases). Trimming removed 5 bases at V and 7 bases at J, with 11 bases between. This CDR3 comprises 12 residues. Per the germline V gene, CDR1 is LNHDA and CDR2 is SQIVND (reference sequence). CDR3 loop: CASSATGSEAFF. CDR3 DNA sequence: TGTGCCAGTAGTGCTACAGGGAGTGAAGCTTTCTTT.

The rearrangement joins TRBV25-1 to TRBJ1-5, with D maybe TRBD1 (5 bases). Germline V CDR1 and CDR2: MGHDK, SYGVNS. CDR3 length equals 13 residues. Trimming pared 7 bases from V and 6 bases from J, leaving 13 bases between. CDR3 nucleotides: TGTGCCAGCACCGGCGGGGACGGTCAGCCCCAGCATTTT. Translation: CASTGGDGQPQHF. The variable domain in full, with the rest retrieved from reference TRBV25-1 and TRBJ1-5, is EADIYQTPRYLVIGTGKKITLECSQTMGHDKMYWYQQDPGMELHLIHYSYGVNSTEKGDLSSESTVSRIRTEHFPLTLESARPSHTSQYLCASTGGDGQPQHFGDGTRLSIL.